This T cell receptor beta chain was recorded in a study of OX40 agonist ivuxolimab in advanced cancers. Across the whole study: Participants averaged 60 years of age (range about 23 to 79) and were 75% to 90% male.

Sequencing was performed with immunoSEQ multiplex PCR; in TCRdb, only in-frame clones are kept and a portion is missing. The sample lists under 100,000 clones, about 91% occurring once. Unmatched junction bases numbered 4, after V lost 7 bases and J lost 3 bases. The CDR3 is 13 residues long. CDR1 and CDR2 from the germline V gene are SQVTM and ANQGSEA. The sample in question was CD4+ or CD8+ T cells sorted from blood, obtained in a trial of the OX40 agonist ivuxolimab. The V and J genes are TRBV29-1 and TRBJ2-1; 9 nucleotides match TRBD2. This TCR was recovered from an adult with an advanced solid tumor such as melanoma, head and neck, liver or kidney cancer. The CDR3 DNA reads TGCAGCGGGGCTAGCGGGGTCTACAATGAGCAGTTCTTC. Protein: CSGASGVYNEQFF.